A single sample is the source of the 7 T cell receptor beta chains below, sequenced in a study of blood T cell repertoires in COVID-19 (TCRdb year 2020). Libraries were made using the immunoSEQ multiplex PCR assay. TCRdb limited this immuneACCESS table to in-frame rearrangements with V and J called. A share of clones is missing; checked studies link under half to unresolved V genes, and the rest is unexplained. Present in this sample are roughly 170,000 clones, about 88% of which were seen just once. Jointly, the top ten make up less than 6.5% of the sample. The sequencing sample was made of peripheral blood. The receptors stem from a woman aged 45-59 years with COVID-19, enrolled during active disease.

The rearrangement links TRBV12-5 to TRBJ1-5, with D hard to call. In germline, CDR1 is LGHNT, CDR2 FRNRAP. Trimming removed 1 base from V and 5 bases from J, with 9 bases in between. This CDR3 has 14 residues. The CDR3 here is CASGLGGLYQPQHF. In DNA form, the CDR3 reads TGTGCTAGTGGTTTGGGAGGGTTGTATCAGCCCCAGCATTTT.

The chain is built from TRBV7-9 and TRBJ1-3, with 8 bases identical to TRBD1. This CDR3 region has 15 residues. Trimming at V came to 1 base and at J to 2 bases, leaving 1 base not matched to a gene. Germline V gene sequence: CDR1 SEHNR, CDR2 FQNEAQ (reference sequence). As DNA, the CDR3 is TGTGCCAGCAGCTTAGGGGACAGGACTGGAAACACCATATATTTT. Protein: CASSLGDRTGNTIYF.

This clone has only one observation. J is TRBJ2-7 and V is TRBV2, with 8 positions matching TRBD1. Trimming cost V 5 bases and J 3 bases; bases outside gene matches: 12. The CDR3 consists of 16 residues. Germline loops: CDR1 SNHLY, CDR2 FYNNEI. The CDR3, as DNA: TGTGCCAGCAGTAGACTAAACGACAGGGGAGTCTACGAGCAGTACTTC. It encodes CASSRLNDRGVYEQYF.

In DNA form, the CDR3 reads TGTGCCACCAGCAGAGAAAGCGGGGGGGCCACGGGCGAGCAGTACTTC. It translates to CATSRESGGATGEQYF. V is TRBV15 and J is TRBJ2-7; 10 nucleotides match TRBD2. V was pared by 0 bases and J by 6 bases, with 8 bases of the junction left unmatched. The CDR3 spans 16 residues. CDR1 and CDR2 (germline): LNHNV, YYDKDF (reference sequence).

The chain has TRBV2 and TRBJ1-4, with TRBD1 as a possible D gene (6 bases). V was clipped by 6 bases and J by 6 bases, with 14 bases between them. The CDR3 is 14 amino acids. Germline lookup yields CDR1 SNHLY and CDR2 FYNNEI. CDR3 nucleotides: TGTGCCAGCAGGCTCAGGGGCGTGTATGAAAAACTGTTTTTT. Translating gives CASRLRGVYEKLFF.

The V gene is TRBV30, the J gene TRBJ1-5; 11 nucleotides match TRBD1. This CDR3 has 14 amino acids. The germline V gene has CDR1 GTSNPN and CDR2 SVGIG (reference sequence). J lost 6 bases, V lost 5 bases, and 6 bases had no gene match. The CDR3 nucleotides read TGTGCCTGGTCCGGGACAGGGGGTTTTCAGCCCCAGCATTTT. Protein product: CAWSGTGGFQPQHF.

The chain couples TRBV5-1 to TRBJ1-5; the match to TRBD1 covers 12 bases. CDR3 size: 18 residues. V shed 5 bases and J 9 bases; nucleotides not matched to a gene: 18. Germline assignment: CDR1 SGHRS and CDR2 YFSETQ. The CDR3 nucleotides read TGCGCCAGCAGACCAAAGCCGCAGGGACAGGGGGCCGGGGCGCCCCAGCATTTT. Amino acid sequence: CASRPKPQGQGAGAPQHF.